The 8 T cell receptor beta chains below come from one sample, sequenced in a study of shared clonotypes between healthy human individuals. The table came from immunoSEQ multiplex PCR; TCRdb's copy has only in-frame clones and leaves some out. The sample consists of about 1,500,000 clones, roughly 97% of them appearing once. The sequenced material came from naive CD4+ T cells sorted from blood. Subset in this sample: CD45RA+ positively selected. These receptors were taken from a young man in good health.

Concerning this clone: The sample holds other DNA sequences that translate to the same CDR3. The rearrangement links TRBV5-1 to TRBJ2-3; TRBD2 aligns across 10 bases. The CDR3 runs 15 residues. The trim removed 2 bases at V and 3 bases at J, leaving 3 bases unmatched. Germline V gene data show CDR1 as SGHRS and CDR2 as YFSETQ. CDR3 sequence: CASSFLAGGTDTQYF. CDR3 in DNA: TGCGCCAGCAGCTTTTTAGCGGGAGGAACAGATACGCAGTATTTT.

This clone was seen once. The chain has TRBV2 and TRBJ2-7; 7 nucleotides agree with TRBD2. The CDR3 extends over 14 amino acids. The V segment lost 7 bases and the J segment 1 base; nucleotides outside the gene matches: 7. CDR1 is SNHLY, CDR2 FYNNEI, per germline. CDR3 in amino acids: CASKVSGYSYEQYF. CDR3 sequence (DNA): TGTGCCAGCAAGGTTAGCGGGTATTCCTACGAGCAGTACTTC.

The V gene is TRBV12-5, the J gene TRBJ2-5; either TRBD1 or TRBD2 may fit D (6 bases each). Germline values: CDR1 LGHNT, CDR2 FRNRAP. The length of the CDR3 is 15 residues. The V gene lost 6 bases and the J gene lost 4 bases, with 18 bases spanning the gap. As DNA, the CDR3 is TGTGCTAGTGGCCGCGAGGGGGGCAAATTAGAGACCCAGTACTTC. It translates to CASGREGGKLETQYF.

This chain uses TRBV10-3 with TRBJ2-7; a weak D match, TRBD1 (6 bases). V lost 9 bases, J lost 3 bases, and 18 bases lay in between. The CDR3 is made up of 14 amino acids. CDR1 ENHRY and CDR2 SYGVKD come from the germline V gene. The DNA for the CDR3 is TGTGCCATTCGGGCAGGGGCGAAGATCTACGAGCAGTACTTC. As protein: CAIRAGAKIYEQYF.

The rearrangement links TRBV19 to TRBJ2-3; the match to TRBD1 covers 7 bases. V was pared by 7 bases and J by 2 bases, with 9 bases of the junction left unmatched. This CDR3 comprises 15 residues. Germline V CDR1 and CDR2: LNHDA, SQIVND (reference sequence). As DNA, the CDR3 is TGTGCCAGTAACCCCACAGGGGACCCCACAGATACGCAGTATTTT. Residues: CASNPTGDPTDTQYF.

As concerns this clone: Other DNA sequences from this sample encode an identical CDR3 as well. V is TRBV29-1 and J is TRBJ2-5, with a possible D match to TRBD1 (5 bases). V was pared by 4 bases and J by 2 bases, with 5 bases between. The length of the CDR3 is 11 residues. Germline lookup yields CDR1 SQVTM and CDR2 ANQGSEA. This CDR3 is CSVGQQETQYF. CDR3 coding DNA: TGCAGCGTTGGACAGCAAGAGACCCAGTACTTC.

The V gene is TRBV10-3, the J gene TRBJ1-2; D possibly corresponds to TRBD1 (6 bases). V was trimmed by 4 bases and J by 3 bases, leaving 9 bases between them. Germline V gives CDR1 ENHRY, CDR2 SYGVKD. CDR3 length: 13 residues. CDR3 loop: CAISAGDDYGYTF. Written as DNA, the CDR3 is TGTGCCATCAGTGCAGGGGACGACTATGGCTACACCTTC.

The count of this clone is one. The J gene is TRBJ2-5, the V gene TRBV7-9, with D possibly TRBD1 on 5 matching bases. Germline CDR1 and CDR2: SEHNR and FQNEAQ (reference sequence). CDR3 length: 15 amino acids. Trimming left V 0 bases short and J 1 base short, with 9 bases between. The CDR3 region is CASSLARQIQETQYF. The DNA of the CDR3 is TGTGCCAGCAGCTTAGCGCGACAGATCCAAGAGACCCAGTACTTC. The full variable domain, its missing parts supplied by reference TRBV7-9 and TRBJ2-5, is DTGVSQNPRHKITKRGQNVTFRCDPISEHNRLYWYRQTLGQGPEFLTYFQNEAQLEKSRLLSDRFSAERPKGSFSTLEIQRTEQGDSAMYLCASSLARQIQETQYFGPGTRLLVL.